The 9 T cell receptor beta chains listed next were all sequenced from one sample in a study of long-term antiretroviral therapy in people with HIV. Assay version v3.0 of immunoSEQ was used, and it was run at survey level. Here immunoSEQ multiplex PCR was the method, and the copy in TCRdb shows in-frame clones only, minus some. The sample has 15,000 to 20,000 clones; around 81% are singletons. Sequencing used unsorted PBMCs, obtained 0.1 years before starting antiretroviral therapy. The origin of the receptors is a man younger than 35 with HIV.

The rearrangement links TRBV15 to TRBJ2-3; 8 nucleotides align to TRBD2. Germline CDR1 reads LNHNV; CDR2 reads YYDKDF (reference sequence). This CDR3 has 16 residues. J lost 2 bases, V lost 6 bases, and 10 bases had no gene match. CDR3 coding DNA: TGTGCCACCAGTTACCCCGGGGGGGAGGACACAGATACGCAGTATTTT. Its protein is CATSYPGGEDTDTQYF.

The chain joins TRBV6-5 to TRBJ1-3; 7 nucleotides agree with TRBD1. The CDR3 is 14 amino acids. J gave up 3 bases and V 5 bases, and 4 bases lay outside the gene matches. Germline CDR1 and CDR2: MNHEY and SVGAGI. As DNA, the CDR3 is TGTGCCAGCAGTACCCGGACAGGTGGAAACACCATATATTTT. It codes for CASSTRTGGNTIYF.

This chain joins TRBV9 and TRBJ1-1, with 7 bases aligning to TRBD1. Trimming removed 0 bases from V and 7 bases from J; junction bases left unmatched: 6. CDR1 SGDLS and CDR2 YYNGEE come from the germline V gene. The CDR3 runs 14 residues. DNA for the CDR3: TGTGCCAGCAGCGTAGTGACAGGGAAAGGTGAAGCTTTCTTT. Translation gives CASSVVTGKGEAFF. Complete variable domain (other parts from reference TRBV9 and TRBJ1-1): DSGVTQTPKHLITATGQRVTLRCSPRSGDLSVYWYQQSLDQGLQFLIQYYNGEERAKGNILERFSAQQFPDLHSELNLSSLELGDSALYFCASSVVTGKGEAFFGQGTRLTVV.

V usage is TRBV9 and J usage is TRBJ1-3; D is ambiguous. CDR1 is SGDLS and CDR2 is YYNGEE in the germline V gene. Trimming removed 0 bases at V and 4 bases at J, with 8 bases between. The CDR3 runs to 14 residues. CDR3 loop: CASSVGSTGNTIYF. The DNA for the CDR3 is TGTGCCAGCAGCGTAGGGTCAACCGGAAACACCATATATTTT.

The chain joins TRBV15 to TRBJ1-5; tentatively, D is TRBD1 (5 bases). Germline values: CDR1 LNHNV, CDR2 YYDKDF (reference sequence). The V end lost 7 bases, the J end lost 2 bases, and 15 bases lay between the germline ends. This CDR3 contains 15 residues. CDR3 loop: CATKAGEDRNQPQHF. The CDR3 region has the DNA TGTGCCACCAAGGCGGGGGAGGATCGCAATCAGCCCCAGCATTTT.

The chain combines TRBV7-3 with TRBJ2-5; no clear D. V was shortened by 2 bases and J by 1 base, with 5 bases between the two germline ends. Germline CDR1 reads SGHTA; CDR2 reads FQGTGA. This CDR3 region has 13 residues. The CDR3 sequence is CASSLARQETQYF. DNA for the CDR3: TGTGCCAGCAGCTTAGCCCGCCAAGAGACCCAGTACTTC.

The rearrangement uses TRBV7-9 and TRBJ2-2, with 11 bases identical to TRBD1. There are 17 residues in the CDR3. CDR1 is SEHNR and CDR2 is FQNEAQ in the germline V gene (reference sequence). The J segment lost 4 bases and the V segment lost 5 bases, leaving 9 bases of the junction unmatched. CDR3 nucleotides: TGTGCCAGCAGCCAGCGGACAGGGGGCCCCATCACCGGGGAGCTGTTTTTT. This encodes CASSQRTGGPITGELFF.

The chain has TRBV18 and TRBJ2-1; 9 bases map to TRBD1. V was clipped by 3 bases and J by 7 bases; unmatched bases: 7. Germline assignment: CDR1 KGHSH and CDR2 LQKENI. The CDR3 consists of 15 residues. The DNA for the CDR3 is TGTGCCAGCTCACCCCAATCAGGGACAGGGAATGAGCAGTTCTTC. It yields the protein CASSPQSGTGNEQFF.

The CDR3 loop is CASSSDRGYNEQFF. DNA of the CDR3: TGTGCCAGCAGCTCGGACAGGGGATACAATGAGCAGTTCTTC. V is TRBV7-2 and J is TRBJ2-1, with 9 bases fitting TRBD1. V gave up 4 bases and J gave up 4 bases; unmatched junction bases: 2. The CDR3 spans 14 residues. Germline assignment: CDR1 SGHTA and CDR2 FQGNSA.